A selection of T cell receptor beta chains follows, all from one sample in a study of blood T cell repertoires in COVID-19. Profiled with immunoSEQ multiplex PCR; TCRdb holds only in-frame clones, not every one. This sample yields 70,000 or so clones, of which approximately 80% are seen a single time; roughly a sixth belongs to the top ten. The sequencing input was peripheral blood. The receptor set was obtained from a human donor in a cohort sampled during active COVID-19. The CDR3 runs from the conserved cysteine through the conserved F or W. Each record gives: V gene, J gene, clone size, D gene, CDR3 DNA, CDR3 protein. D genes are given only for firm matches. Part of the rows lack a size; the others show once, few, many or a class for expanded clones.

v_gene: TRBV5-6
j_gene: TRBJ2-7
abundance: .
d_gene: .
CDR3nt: TGTGCCAGCAGCGTTAGCAAAGTGCAGTACTTC
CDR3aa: CASSVSKVQYF

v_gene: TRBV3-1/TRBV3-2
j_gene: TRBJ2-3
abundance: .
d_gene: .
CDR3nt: TGTGCCAGCAGCCGACAGGCCTTCACAGATACGCAGTATTTT
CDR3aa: CASSRQAFTDTQYF

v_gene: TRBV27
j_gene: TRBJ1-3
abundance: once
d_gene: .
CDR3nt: TGTGCCAGCAGTCGGGGAGGGATCACTGGAAACACCATATATTTT
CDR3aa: CASSRGGITGNTIYF

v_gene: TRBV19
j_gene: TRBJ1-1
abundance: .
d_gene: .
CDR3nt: TGTGCCAGTACCCCATACCCGGACAGCCGAACTGTGACTGAAGCTTTCTTT
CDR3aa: CASTPYPDSRTVTEAFF

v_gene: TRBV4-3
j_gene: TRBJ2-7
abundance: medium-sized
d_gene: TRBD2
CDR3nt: TGCGCCAGCAGCCAGGCACTAGCGGGAACGTTCTACGAGCAGTACTTC
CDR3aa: CASSQALAGTFYEQYF

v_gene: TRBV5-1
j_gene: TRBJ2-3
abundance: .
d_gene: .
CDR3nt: TGCGCCAGCAGCCCTCTTGGGGGCGCCACAGATACGCAGTATTTT
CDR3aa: CASSPLGGATDTQYF

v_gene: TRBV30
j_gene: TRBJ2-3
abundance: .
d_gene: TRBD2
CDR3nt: TGTGCCTGGTTACTAGCGGGAGTGTCAGATACGCAGTATTTT
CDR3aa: CAWLLAGVSDTQYF

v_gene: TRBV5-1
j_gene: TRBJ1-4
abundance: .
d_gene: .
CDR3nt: TGCGCCAGCAGCCCCTATGGGGCCGCAGAAAAACTGTTTTTT
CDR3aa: CASSPYGAAEKLFF

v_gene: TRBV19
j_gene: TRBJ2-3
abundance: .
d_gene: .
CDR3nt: TGTGCCAGTAGTGATCGGGCAGGCCGGGGGAGCACAGATACGCAGTATTTT
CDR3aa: CASSDRAGRGSTDTQYF

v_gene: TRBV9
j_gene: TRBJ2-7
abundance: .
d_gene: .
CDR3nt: TGTGCCAGCAGCGACAACTACGAGCAGTACTTC
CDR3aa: CASSDNYEQYF

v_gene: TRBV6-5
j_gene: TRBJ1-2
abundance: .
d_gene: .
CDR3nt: TGTGCCAGCAGTTACCACGGACAGTCAGCGGATGGCTACACCTTC
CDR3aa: CASSYHGQSADGYTF

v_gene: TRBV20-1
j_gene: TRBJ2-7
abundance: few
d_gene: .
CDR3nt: TGCAGTGCTCCCGATACCCCAGGGCAGTACTTC
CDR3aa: CSAPDTPGQYF

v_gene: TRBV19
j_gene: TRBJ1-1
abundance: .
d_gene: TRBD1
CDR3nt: TGTGCCAGTAGTATAGATATCGGGACAGGGGTTAGCACTGAAGCTTTCTTT
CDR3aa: CASSIDIGTGVSTEAFF

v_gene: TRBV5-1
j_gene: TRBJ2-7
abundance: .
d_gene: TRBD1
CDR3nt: TGCGCCAGCAGCCTGCCAGGGGGCAACTCCTACGAGCAGTACTTC
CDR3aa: CASSLPGGNSYEQYF

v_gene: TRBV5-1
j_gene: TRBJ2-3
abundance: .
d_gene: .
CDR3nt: TGCGCCAGCAGCTTGGCCGGGGATCGGGGCACAGATACGCAGTATTTT
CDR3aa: CASSLAGDRGTDTQYF

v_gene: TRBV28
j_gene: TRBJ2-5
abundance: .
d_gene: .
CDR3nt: TGTGCCATACAAAAAAATCAAGAGACCCAGTACTTC
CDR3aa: CAIQKNQETQYF

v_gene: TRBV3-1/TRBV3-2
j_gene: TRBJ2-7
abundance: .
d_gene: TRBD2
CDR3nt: TGTGCCAGCAGCAGGAATAGCGGGCCTTACGAGCAGTACTTC
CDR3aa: CASSRNSGPYEQYF

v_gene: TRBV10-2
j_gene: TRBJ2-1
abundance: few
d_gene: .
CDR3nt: TGCGCCAGCAGCTCTAGCGCCGCTGCCTACAATGAGCAGTTCTTC
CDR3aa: CASSSSAAAYNEQFF

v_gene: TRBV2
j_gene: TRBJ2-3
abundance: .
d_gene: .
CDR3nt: TGTGCCAGCAGTGAGGCCCCGATCACAGATACGCAGTATTTT
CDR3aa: CASSEAPITDTQYF

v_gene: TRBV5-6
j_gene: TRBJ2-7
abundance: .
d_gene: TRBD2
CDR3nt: TGTGCCAGCAGCTTGCCAGCTAGCGGGAGGAAGGGGGACGAGCAGTACTTC
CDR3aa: CASSLPASGRKGDEQYF

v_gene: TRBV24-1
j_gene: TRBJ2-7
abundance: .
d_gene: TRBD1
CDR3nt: TGTGCCACCAGTGATCTTGGGTCCGGGACAGATACCTACGAGCAGTACTTC
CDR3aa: CATSDLGSGTDTYEQYF

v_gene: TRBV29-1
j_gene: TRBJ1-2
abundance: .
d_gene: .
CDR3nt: TGCAGCGTTGAACATAGGAGGGATTACTATGGCTACACCTTC
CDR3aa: CSVEHRRDYYGYTF

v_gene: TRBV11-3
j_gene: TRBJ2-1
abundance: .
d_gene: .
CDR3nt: TGTGCCAGCAGCTTAGGGATCGGGGGAGTCTACAATGAGCAGTTCTTC
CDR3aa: CASSLGIGGVYNEQFF

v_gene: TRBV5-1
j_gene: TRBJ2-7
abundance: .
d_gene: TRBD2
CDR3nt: TGCGCCAGCAGCTTGGTGCTAGCGGGAGTTGTCGAGCAGTACTTC
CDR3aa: CASSLVLAGVVEQYF

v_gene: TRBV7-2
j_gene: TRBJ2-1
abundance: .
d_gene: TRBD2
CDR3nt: TGTGCCAGCACCCCCTTGGTAGGACTAGCGGAGCAGTTCTTC
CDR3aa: CASTPLVGLAEQFF

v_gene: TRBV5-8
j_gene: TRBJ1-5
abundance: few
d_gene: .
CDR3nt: TGTGCCAGCTCCTCCGGGCGGGGAGATAGCAATCAGCCCCAGCATTTT
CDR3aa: CASSSGRGDSNQPQHF

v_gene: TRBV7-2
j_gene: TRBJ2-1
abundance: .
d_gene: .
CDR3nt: TGTGCCAGCAGCCTAGGGACTTACAATGAGCAGTTCTTC
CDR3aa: CASSLGTYNEQFF

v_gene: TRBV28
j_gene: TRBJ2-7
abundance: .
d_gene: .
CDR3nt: TGTGCCAGCAGTACTCCGGGAGTGAGCTACGAGCAGTACTTC
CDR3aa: CASSTPGVSYEQYF

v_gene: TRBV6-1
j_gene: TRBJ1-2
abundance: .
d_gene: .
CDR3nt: TGTGCCAGCAGTGAAGAGGGGCAGGGCGTGTCTGGCTACACCTTC
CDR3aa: CASSEEGQGVSGYTF

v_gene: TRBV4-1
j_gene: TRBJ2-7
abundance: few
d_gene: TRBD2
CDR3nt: TGCGCCAGCAGCCAACAACCAGCGGGGTACTCCTACGAGCAGTACTTC
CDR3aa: CASSQQPAGYSYEQYF

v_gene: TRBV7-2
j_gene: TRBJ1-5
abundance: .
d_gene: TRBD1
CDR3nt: TGTGCCAGCAGCTCTGGCTTAGACAGGGGCAATCAGCCCCAGCATTTT
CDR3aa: CASSSGLDRGNQPQHF

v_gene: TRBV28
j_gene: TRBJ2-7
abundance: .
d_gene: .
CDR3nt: TGTGCCAGCAGTTTCACTCCCTGGGAGCTCTCCTACGAGCAGTACTTC
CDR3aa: CASSFTPWELSYEQYF

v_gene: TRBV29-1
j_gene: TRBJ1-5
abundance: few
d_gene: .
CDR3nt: TGCAGCGTTAGCTCAGGGAACGGCAATCAGCCCCAGCATTTT
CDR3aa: CSVSSGNGNQPQHF

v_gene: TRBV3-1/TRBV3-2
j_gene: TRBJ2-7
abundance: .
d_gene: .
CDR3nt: TGTGCCAGCAGCACCGGCCCGGACTACGGCTACGAGCAGTACTTC
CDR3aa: CASSTGPDYGYEQYF

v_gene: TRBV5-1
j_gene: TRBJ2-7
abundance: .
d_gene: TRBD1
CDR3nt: TGCGCCAGCAGCCCGGGACCCACGGGACAGGCGTATCGCGAGCAGTACTTC
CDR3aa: CASSPGPTGQAYREQYF

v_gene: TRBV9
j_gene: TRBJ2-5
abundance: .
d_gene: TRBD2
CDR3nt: TGTGCCAGCAGCGTAGACCTAGCGGGACCGCAGGAGACCCAGTACTTC
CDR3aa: CASSVDLAGPQETQYF

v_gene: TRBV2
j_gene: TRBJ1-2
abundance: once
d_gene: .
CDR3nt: TGTGCCAGCAGTGATCTGCCCTCGACGGGTGGCTACACCTTC
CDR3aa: CASSDLPSTGGYTF

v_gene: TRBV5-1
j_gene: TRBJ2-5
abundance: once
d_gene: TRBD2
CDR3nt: TGCGCCAGCAGCTCCGGACTAGCGGGAGGATCGTCCCAAGAGACCCAGTACTTC
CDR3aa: CASSSGLAGGSSQETQYF

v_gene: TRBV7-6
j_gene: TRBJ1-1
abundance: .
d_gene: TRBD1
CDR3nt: TGTGCCAGCAGCCGCGCGGTGACAGGGGGCCTCACTGAAGCTTTCTTT
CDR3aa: CASSRAVTGGLTEAFF

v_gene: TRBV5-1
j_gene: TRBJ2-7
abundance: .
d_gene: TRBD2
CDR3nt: TGCGCCAGCAGCGGACTAGCTGAGGGAGCAAGGTCCTACGAGCAGTACTTC
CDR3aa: CASSGLAEGARSYEQYF

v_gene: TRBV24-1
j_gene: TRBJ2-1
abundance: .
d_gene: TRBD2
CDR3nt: TGTGCCACCAGTGGGACTAGCGGGGTACAAAATGAGCAGTTCTTC
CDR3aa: CATSGTSGVQNEQFF

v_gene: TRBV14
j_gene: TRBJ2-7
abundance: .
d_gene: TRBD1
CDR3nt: TGTGCCAGCAGCCATACTCCCGGGACAGGGAGGACCGAGCAGTACTTC
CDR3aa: CASSHTPGTGRTEQYF

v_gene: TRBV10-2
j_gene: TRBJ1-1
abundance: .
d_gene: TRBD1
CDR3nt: TGCGCCAGCAGTCCAAGGGGGACAGGGGCCAGGAACACTGAAGCTTTCTTT
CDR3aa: CASSPRGTGARNTEAFF

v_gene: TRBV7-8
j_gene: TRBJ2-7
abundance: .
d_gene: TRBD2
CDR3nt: TGTGCCAGCAGTTTAGGGACTAGCGGGAAGTCCTACGAGCAGTACTTC
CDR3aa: CASSLGTSGKSYEQYF

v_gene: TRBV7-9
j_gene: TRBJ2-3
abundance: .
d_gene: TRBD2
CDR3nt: TGTGCCAGCAGCCTCGGACTAGCGGGAGGTCTCGATACGCAGTATTTT
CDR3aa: CASSLGLAGGLDTQYF

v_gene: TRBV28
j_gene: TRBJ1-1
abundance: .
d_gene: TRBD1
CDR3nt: TGTGCCAACACACCTTGGACAGGTCAGGGGGATAAGAAAACTGAAGCTTTCTTT
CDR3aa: CANTPWTGQGDKKTEAFF

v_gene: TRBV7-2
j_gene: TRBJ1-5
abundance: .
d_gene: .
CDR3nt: TGTGCCAGCAGCTTACTTAGCAATCAGCCCCAGCATTTT
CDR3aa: CASSLLSNQPQHF

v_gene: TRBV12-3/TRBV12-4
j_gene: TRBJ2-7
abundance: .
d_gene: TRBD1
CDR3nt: TGTGCCAGCGGACAGGCCCTACGAGAGCAGTACTTC
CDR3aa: CASGQALREQYF